A single count supports the clone carrying this T cell receptor (beta chain). No antigen is known for it. cDNA specific to TCR beta was made from approximately 0.55 ug of total RNA, with a constant-region primer employed for priming. For TCR beta, libraries were produced by three nested multiplex PCR rounds using slightly modified ARM-PCR. In TCRdb, the multiplex PCR reads were re-called with MiXCR into one record per CDR3 protein. Of fewer than 400,000 distinct CDR3 sequences listed, 55% to 65% are singletons. Unsorted whole blood supplied the RNA, and germline DNA was extracted too. This sample is part of a study of tumor-infiltrating lymphocytes in primary liver carcinoma. Overall study context: Participating patients were men and women between 30 and 69 years old. Sample counts of productive TCRbeta reads spanned roughly 3.5 to 7.13 million; these counts were similar across tissue types. Notes on the study in general: For tumor-adjacent and tumor-blood pairs, overlap was less than that seen for tumor region pairs. Relative to blood, tumors carried a significantly larger fraction of the repertoire in their top 250 clones (p = 0.039).

This clonotype originated in a man aged 40-55 years with primary liver carcinoma and hepatitis B virus infection. Material for sequencing was peripheral blood.

CDR3 sequence: CSVKAGIIREQYF. DNA of the CDR3: TGCAGCGTAAAGGCGGGGATTATACGGGAGCAGTACTTC. The chain is built from TRBV29-1 and TRBJ2-7, with D maybe TRBD2 (6 bases). V shed 6 bases and J shed 7 bases, with 19 bases lying between them. This CDR3 contains 13 residues. The germline V gene encodes CDR1 SQVTM and CDR2 ANQGSEA.